This T cell receptor beta chain stems from a study of cytotoxic CD8 clonotypes in ibrutinib-treated CLL. Study in general: Mean values per sample were around 270,000 productive templates and under 100,000 productive rearrangements. Notes on the study in general: Clonality rose at ibrutinib response and fell back toward baseline at progression.

Details on this clone: Antigen specificity is unknown.

Germline V CDR1 and CDR2: SEHNR, FQNEAQ (reference sequence). The CDR3 length is 15 residues. With 0 bases clipped from V and 1 base from J, the junction kept 2 bases outside the gene matches. Method: immunoSEQ multiplex PCR; TCRdb's copy keeps in-frame clones and lacks some. The table records 75,000 to 90,000 clones, around 78% of them present only once. Sequenced here: PBMCs, sampled after 24 months of ibrutinib treatment. This clonotype was obtained from a human donor with chronic lymphocytic leukemia. This chain connects TRBV7-9 to TRBJ2-5, with TRBD1 matching 7 bases. The DNA of the CDR3 is TGTGCCAGCAGCTTAGCCGGGACAGTCCAAGAGACCCAGTACTTC. Residues: CASSLAGTVQETQYF.